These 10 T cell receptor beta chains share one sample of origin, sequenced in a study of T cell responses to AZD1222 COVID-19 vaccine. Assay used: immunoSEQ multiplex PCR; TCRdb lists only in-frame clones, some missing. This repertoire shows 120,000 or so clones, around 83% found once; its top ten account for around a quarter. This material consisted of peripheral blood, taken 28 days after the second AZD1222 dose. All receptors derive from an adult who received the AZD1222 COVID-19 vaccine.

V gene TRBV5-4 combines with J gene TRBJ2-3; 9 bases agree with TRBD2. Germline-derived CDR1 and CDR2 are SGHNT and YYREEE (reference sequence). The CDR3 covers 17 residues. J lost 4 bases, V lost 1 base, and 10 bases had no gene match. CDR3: CASSLRASGELADTQYF. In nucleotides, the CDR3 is TGTGCCAGCAGCTTGAGGGCTAGCGGGGAATTGGCAGATACGCAGTATTTT.

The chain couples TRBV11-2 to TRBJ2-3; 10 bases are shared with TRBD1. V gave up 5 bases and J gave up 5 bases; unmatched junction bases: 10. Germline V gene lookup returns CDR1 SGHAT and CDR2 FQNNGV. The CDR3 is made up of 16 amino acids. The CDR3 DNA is TGTGCCAGCAGCCGTGGGGGGACAGGGGCTGGAGATACGCAGTATTTT. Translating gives CASSRGGTGAGDTQYF.

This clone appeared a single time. This CDR3 reads CASSKEGQPQHF. The CDR3 DNA is TGCGCCAGCAGTAAGGAGGGTCAGCCCCAGCATTTT. The chain combines TRBV10-1 with TRBJ1-5; D not resolved. This CDR3 region has 12 residues. The V and J ends lost 5 bases and 6 bases respectively, with 8 bases between them. Looked up from germline, CDR1 is WNHNN and CDR2 is SYGVQD (reference sequence).

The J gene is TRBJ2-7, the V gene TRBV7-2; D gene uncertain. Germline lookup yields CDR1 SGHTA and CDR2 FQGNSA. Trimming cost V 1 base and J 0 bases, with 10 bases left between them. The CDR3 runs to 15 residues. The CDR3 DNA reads TGTGCCAGCAGCTTAGAAGTAGGAGTCTCCTACGAGCAGTACTTC. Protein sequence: CASSLEVGVSYEQYF.

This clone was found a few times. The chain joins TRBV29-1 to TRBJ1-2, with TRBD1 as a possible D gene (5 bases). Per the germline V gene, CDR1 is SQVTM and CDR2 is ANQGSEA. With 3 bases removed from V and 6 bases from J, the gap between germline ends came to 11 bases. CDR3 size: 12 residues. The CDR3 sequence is CSVDVLGDGYTF. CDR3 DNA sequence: TGCAGCGTTGATGTTTTAGGGGATGGCTACACCTTC.

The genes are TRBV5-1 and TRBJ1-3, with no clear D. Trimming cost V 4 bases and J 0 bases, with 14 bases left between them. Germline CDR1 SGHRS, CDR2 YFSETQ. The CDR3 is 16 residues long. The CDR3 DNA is TGCGCCAGCAGCCAGAATGAGTTCCACTCTGGAAACACCATATATTTT. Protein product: CASSQNEFHSGNTIYF.

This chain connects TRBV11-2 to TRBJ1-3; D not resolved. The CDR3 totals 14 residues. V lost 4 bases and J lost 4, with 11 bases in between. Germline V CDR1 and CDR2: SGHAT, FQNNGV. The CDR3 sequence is CASSSRTDGNTIYF. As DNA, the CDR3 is TGTGCCAGCAGCTCGAGGACGGACGGAAACACCATATATTTT. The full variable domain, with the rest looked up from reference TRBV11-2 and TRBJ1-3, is EAGVAQSPRYKIIEKRQSVAFWCNPISGHATLYWYQQILGQGPKLLIQFQNNGVVDDSQLPKDRFSAERLKGVDSTLKIQPAKLEDSAVYLCASSSRTDGNTIYFGEGSWLTVV.

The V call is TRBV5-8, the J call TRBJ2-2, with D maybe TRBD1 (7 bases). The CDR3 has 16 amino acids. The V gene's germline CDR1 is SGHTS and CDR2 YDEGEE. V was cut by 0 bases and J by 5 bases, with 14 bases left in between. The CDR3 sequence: CASSLGQGGKTGELFF. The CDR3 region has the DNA TGTGCCAGCAGCTTGGGGCAGGGGGGCAAGACCGGGGAGCTGTTTTTT.

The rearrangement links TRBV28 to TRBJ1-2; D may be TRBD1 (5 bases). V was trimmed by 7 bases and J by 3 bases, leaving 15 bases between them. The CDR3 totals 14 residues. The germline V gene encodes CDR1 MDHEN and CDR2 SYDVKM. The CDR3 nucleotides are TGTGCCAGCACTAAGGGGAGAGTAGACTATGGCTACACCTTC. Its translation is CASTKGRVDYGYTF.

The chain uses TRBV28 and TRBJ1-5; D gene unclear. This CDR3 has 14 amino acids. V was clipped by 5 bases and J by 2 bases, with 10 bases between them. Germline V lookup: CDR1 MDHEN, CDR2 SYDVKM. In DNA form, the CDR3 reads TGTGCCAGCAGTGAGATGGGCGGCAATCAGCCCCAGCATTTT. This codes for CASSEMGGNQPQHF. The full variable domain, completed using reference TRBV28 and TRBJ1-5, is DVKVTQSSRYLVKRTGEKVFLECVQDMDHENMFWYRQDPGLGLRLIYFSYDVKMKEKGDIPEGYSVSREKKERFSLILESASTNQTSMYLCASSEMGGNQPQHFGDGTRLSIL.